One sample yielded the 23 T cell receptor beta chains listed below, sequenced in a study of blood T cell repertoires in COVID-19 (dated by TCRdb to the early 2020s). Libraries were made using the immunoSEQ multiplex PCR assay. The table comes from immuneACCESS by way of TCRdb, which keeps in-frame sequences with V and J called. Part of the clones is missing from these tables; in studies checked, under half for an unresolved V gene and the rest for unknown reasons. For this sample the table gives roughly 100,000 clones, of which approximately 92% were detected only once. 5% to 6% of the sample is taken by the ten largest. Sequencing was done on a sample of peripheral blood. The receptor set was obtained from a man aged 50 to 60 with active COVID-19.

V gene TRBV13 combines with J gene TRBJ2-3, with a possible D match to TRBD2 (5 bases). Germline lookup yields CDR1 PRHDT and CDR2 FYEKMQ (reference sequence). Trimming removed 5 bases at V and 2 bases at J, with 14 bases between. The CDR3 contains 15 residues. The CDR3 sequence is CASSLRGRHTDTQYF. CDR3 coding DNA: TGTGCCAGCAGCCTACGCGGGCGCCACACAGATACGCAGTATTTT.

The CDR3 region is CASSPTSGHYNSPLHF. DNA of the CDR3: TGTGCCAGCAGCCCAACGTCGGGACATTATAATTCACCCCTCCACTTT. This sequence joins TRBV7-2 and TRBJ1-6; perhaps TRBD1 as D (6 bases). Germline V gene sequence: CDR1 SGHTA, CDR2 FQGNSA. Trimming removed 5 bases from V and 4 bases from J, with 15 bases in between. This CDR3 comprises 16 residues.

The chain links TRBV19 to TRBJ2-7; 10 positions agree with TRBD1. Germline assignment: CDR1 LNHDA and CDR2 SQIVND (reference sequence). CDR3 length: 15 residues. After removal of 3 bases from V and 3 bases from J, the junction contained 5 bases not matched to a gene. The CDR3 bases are TGTGCCAGTAGTATTGGGACAGGGGATTTCTACGAGCAGTACTTC. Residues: CASSIGTGDFYEQYF.

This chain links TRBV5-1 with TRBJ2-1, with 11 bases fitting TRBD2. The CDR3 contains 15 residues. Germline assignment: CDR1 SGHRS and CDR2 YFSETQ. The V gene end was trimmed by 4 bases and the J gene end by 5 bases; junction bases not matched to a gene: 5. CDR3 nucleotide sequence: TGCGCCAGCAGCCGGCAGACTAGCGGGAACAATGAGCAGTTCTTC. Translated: CASSRQTSGNNEQFF.

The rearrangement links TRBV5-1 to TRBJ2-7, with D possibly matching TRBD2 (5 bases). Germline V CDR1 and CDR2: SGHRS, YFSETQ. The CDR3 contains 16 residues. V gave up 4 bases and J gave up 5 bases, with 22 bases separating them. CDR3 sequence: CASSQRPGPGLDEQYF. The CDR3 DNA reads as TGCGCCAGCAGCCAAAGGCCCGGCCCCGGACTCGACGAGCAGTACTTC.

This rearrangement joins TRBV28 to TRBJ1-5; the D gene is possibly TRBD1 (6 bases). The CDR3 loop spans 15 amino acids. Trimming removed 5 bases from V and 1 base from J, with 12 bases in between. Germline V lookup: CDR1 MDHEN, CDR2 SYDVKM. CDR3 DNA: TGTGCCAGCAGTCCGACCGGACAGAGCAATCAGCCCCAGCATTTT. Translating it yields CASSPTGQSNQPQHF.

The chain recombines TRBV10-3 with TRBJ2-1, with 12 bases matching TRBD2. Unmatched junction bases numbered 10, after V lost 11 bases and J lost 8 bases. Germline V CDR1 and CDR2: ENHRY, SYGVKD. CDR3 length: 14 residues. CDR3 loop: CALRKTSGSHEQFF. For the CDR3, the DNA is TGTGCCCTTCGAAAGACTAGCGGGAGCCATGAGCAGTTCTTC.

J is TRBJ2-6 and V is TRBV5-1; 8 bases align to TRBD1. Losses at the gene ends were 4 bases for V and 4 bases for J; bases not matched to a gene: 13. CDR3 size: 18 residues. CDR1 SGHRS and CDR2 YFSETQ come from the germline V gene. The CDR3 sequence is CASSPGDRLGGGANVLTF. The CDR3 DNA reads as TGCGCCAGCAGCCCGGGGGACAGGCTAGGCGGAGGGGCCAACGTCCTGACTTTC.

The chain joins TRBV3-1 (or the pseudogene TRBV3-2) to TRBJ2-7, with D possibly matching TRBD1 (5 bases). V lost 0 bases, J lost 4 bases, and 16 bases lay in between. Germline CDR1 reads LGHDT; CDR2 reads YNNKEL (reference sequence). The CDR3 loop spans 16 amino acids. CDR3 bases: TGTGCCAGCAGCCAAGAAGGGGCGGTCCTAGGTTACGAGCAGTACTTC. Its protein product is CASSQEGAVLGYEQYF.

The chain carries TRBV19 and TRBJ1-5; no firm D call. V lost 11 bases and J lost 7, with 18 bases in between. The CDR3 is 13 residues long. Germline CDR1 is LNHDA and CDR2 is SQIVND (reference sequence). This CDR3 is CASRGPSWQPQHF. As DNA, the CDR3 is TGTGCCTCCAGAGGCCCATCTTGGCAGCCCCAGCATTTT.

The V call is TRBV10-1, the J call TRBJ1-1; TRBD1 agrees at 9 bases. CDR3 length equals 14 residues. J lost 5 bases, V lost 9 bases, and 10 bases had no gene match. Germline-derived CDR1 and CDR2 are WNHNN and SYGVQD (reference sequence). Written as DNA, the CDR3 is TGCGCCAGTTCCCGGGACAGGGATTTGACTGAAGCTTTCTTT. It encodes CASSRDRDLTEAFF.

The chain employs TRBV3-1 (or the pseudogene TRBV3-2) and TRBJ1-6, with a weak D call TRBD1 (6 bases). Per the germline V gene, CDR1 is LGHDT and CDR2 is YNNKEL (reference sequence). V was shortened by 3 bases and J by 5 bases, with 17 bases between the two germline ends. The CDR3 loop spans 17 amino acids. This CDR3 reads CASSHYPGGRDNSPLHF. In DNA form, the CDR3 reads TGTGCCAGCAGCCACTACCCTGGGGGCAGGGATAATTCACCCCTCCACTTT.

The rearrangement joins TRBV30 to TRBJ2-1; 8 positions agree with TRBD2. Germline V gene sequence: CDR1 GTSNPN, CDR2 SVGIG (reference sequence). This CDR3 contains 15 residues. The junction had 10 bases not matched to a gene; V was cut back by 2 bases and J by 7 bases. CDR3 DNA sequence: TGTGCCTGGAGTCGGAGCGGGAGTGGAAGTAATGAGCAGTTCTTC. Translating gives CAWSRSGSGSNEQFF.

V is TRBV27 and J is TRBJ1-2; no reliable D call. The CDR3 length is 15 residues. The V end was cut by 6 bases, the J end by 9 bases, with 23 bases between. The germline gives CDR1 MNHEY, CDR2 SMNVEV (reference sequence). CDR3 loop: CASRRTSSSSRSYTF. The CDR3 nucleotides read TGTGCCAGCAGACGCACCTCCTCCTCCAGTCGTAGCTACACCTTC.

The CDR3: CASSLAGGARTDTQYF. CDR3 sequence (DNA): TGTGCCAGCAGCTTGGCCGGGGGGGCTCGCACAGATACGCAGTATTTT. The J gene is TRBJ2-3, the V gene TRBV5-4; 8 bases are shared with TRBD2. Germline-derived CDR1 and CDR2 are SGHNT and YYREEE (reference sequence). Unmatched junction bases numbered 4, after V lost 0 bases and J lost 1 base. This CDR3 is 16 amino acids long.

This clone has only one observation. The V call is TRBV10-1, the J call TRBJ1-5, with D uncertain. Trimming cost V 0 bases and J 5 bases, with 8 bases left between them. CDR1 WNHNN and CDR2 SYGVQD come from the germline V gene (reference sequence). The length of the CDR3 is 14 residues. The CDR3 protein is CASSESTGDQPQHF. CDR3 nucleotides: TGCGCCAGCAGTGAGTCGACGGGAGATCAGCCCCAGCATTTT.

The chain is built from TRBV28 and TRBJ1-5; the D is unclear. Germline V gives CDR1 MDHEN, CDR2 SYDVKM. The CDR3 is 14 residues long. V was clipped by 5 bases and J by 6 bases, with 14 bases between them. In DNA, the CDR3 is TGTGCCAGCAGTCCGTCAGACTTGGGTCAGCCCCAGCATTTT. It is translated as CASSPSDLGQPQHF.

The CDR3 region is CASSEEAGGNSPLHF. CDR3 sequence (DNA): TGTGCCAGCAGTGAAGAGGCAGGGGGAAATTCACCCCTCCACTTT. This chain links TRBV6-1 with TRBJ1-6, with 7 bases that match TRBD1. This CDR3 comprises 15 residues. V lost 1 base, J lost 7 bases, and 4 bases stayed unmatched. Per the germline V gene, CDR1 is MNHNS and CDR2 is SASEGT.

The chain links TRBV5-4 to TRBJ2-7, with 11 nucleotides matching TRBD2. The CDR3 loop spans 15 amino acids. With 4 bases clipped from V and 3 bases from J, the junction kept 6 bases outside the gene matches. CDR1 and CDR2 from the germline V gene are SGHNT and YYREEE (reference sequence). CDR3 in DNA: TGTGCCAGCAGCCGGGGACTAGCGGAGATCTACGAGCAGTACTTC. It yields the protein CASSRGLAEIYEQYF.

CDR3 in amino acids: CASIPGQGYGYTF. The CDR3 coding sequence is TGTGCCAGCATCCCGGGACAGGGCTATGGCTACACCTTC. The V and J genes are TRBV12-3 or TRBV12-4 and TRBJ1-2, with 9 bases that match TRBD1. Trimming removed 7 bases from V and 4 bases from J; junction bases left unmatched: 4. The CDR3 contains 13 residues.

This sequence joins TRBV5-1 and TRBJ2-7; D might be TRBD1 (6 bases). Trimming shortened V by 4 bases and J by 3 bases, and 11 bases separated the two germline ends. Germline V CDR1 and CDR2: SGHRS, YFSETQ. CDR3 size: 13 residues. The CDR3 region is CASSPSDSYEQYF. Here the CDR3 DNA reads TGCGCCAGCAGCCCCTCGGACAGCTACGAGCAGTACTTC.

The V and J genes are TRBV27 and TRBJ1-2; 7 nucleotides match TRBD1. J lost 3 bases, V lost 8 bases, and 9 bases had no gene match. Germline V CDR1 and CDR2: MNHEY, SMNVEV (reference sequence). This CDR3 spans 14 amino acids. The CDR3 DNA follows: TGTGCCAGCGGATTACAGGGGCCCTACTATGGCTACACCTTC. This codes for CASGLQGPYYGYTF.

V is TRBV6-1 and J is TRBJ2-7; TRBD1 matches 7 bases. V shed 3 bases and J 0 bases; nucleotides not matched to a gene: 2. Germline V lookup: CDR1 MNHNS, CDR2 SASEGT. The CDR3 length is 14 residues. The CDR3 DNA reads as TGTGCCAGCAGTGAGGACAGGAGCTCCTACGAGCAGTACTTC. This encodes CASSEDRSSYEQYF.